This T cell receptor (beta chain) was identified during a study of T cells after yellow fever vaccination (dated by TCRdb to about 2019). About the full investigation: Libraries from fractions with low cell numbers were prepared with the SMART-Seq v4 Ultra Low Input RNA kit. To follow T-cell clones before and after primary and booster YFV17D yellow fever vaccination, bulk TCR alpha and beta repertoires were sequenced over time. Two healthy male donors, one aged 18 to 30 and one aged 30 to 40 years, were included in the cohort. Blood samples were taken at several timepoints before and after primary and secondary immunization, and bulk PBMC replicates and cell subsets were isolated.

The germline V gene sets CDR1 to SGHRS and CDR2 to YFSETQ. Trimming removed 1 base from V and 2 bases from J; the gene matches leave 5 bases unexplained. Including the terminal cysteine and phenylalanine, the CDR3 comprises 15 residues. The DNA shown is the 45-base CDR3, in frame from base 1. TCR cDNA was made using 5'RACE template switching, a step that added a universal primer site and unique molecular identifiers. Priming of cDNA synthesis was performed from both the TCR alpha and TCR beta constant segments. Libraries were amplified in two PCR steps, with sample barcodes and sequencing adapters added in the second step. Sequencing of the libraries was done on either Illumina HiSeq 2500 (2x100 bp) or NovaSeq (2x150 bp). Per the authors' processing: MIGEC handled demultiplexing of reads and collapsing into UMI consensus sequences, while MiXCR performed V(D)J alignment. Using edgeR on replicate PBMC samples, clonotypes were called vaccine-responding if FDR was below 0.01 and the log2 fold change was above 5 up to day 15. CD4 or CD8 identity was assigned to each bulk clonotype according to whether the clonotype was present at higher abundance in the sequenced CD4 repertoire or the sequenced CD8 repertoire. Using fastp at Q25 and MiXCR, TCRdb reprocessed the public reads and kept productive beta chains. Duplicate CDR3 protein sequences are folded into a single record with the most common DNA and genes. It is TCRdb's table, rather than the study itself, that gives the V and J calls and clone size. The sample table holds 150,000 to 200,000 distinct CDR3 sequences, of which roughly 6.2% were seen once. Roughly 3% of the sample comes from the top ten.

The treatment or condition label, read with the paper, signifies: live attenuated yellow fever vaccine strain. PBMCs were isolated from peripheral blood using a standard Ficoll-Paque protocol. Dynabeads CD4 and CD8 positive selection kits were used to isolate the CD4 and CD8 T-cell fractions. RNA was extracted with TriZol from bulk PBMCs, CD4 and CD8 fractions, and dextramer-positive and dextramer-negative fractions. Broader findings and caveats from the paper: After the booster, most clones that had expanded after primary vaccination were detected again (over 95% of CD4 and around nine tenths of CD8), suggesting broad maintenance of memory. Computational filtering was needed because FACS-sorted repertoires could contain abundant contaminating clonotypes from the bulk population. A small fraction of clonotypes showed up in both the CD4 and CD8 compartments, probably as a result of convergent recombination. The study included only a couple of donors, which limits how far the findings can be generalized. The secondary T-cell response was weaker than the primary response but faster, peaking on day 5 instead of day 15.

Turning to this clonotype: This receptor's antigen is unknown. A much more abundant neighbour one base away suggests this may be a read error.

The TCR sequence derives from a man in his late teens or twenties who received the YFV17D yellow fever vaccine. Here the chain combines TRBV5-1 and TRBJ2-5, and TRBD2 aligns with 7 junction nucleotides. Sample: CD4+ T cells sorted from PBMCs, taken on the day of the first yellow fever vaccination. The CDR3 reads as follows: CASSLRLAVQETQYF. The nucleotide sequence reads as follows: TGCGCCAGCAGCTTGAGGCTAGCGGTTCAAGAGACCCAGTACTTC.